This T cell receptor (beta chain) was profiled in a study of blood T cell repertoires in COVID-19 (dated by TCRdb to the early 2020s). Study-level background: Samples covering the acute and convalescent phases of COVID-19 were provided by collaborators in the United States, Italy and Spain. A de-identified subject ID, COVID-19 status, age in years and sex were almost always included in the sample metadata. Subjects who had been exposed to COVID-19, were actively infected with it, or had recovered from it provided the deeply sampled blood TCRbeta repertoires that made up the dataset. The repertoires were released in a freely available public database intended as a resource for research on the immune response to SARS-CoV-2. The samples were drawn from the first 160 participants of the ongoing ImmuneRACE study and from more than 1,000 subjects provided by 6 global collaborators. HLA class I and class II types, where available, came from metadata supplied by the sample provider rather than from assay-based typing. The prospective study material was composed of cDNA or gDNA derived from T cells, B-cell-depleted T cells, or PBMCs.

The germline V gene gives CDR1 as SGHDT and CDR2 as YYEEEE. V is pared back by 3 bases and J by 0 bases, with 14 bases lying between the germline termini. The CDR3 contains 16 residues, cysteine and phenylalanine counted. This entry keeps only the CDR3 DNA: 48 bases, framed from base 1. Paper-wide results and their limitations: The amount of clinical and demographic metadata varied by source and participant and was provided uncurated.

Participants in the prospective study were enrolled through a virtual design, were aged roughly 18 to 100 years, and lived in approximately 25 United States geographic areas. Cohort assignment in the prospective study relied on participant-reported clinical history from a screening survey and a study questionnaire. ImmuneRACE Cohort 3 recovered participants were defined by two consecutive negative NP/OP PCR tests, healthcare professional clearance, or symptom resolution. In the prospective study, mobile phlebotomists collected whole blood, serum and a nasopharyngeal or oropharyngeal swab from each participant. Additional blood draws and questionnaires over an approximately 2-month period could optionally be provided by prospective study participants. Before DNA extraction, blood samples from the prospective study were shipped at room temperature or frozen. TCRbeta CDR3 regions were amplified from genomic DNA using the immunoSEQ Assay, a bias-controlled multiplex PCR. Per the source publication's procedure: The number of nucleated cells in each sample was estimated from the amplification of reference gene primers within the assay. Sequence reads were collapsed and filtered to measure the absolute abundance of every unique TCRbeta CDR3 rearrangement. Productive Simpson clonality was computed per sample as the square root of Simpson's diversity index over productive rearrangements. TCRdb mirrors the immuneACCESS table, restricted to in-frame sequences. Some clones are absent from its copies; in checked studies, under half trace to an unresolved V gene, and the reason for the others is unknown. V and J calls and clone size are those listed in that table; D and trimming were worked out from the DNA. The sample records a few hundred thousand clones, about 90% of which are singletons. Together, the top ten hold under 1.3% of the sample.

To note about this clone: No antigen is known for it. One base away there is no much larger clone; base qualities are not given.

The clonotype was recovered from a woman under 40 who had recovered from COVID-19. Material: PBMCs or T cells enriched from blood (not recorded which). This sequence uses TRBV5-6 and TRBJ2-3; perhaps TRBD1 is the D gene, with 5 bases matching. The nucleotide sequence is given as TGTGCCAGCAGCTCAGATGACAGCCTTAGCACAGATACGCAGTATTTT. This yields the protein CASSSDDSLSTDTQYF.